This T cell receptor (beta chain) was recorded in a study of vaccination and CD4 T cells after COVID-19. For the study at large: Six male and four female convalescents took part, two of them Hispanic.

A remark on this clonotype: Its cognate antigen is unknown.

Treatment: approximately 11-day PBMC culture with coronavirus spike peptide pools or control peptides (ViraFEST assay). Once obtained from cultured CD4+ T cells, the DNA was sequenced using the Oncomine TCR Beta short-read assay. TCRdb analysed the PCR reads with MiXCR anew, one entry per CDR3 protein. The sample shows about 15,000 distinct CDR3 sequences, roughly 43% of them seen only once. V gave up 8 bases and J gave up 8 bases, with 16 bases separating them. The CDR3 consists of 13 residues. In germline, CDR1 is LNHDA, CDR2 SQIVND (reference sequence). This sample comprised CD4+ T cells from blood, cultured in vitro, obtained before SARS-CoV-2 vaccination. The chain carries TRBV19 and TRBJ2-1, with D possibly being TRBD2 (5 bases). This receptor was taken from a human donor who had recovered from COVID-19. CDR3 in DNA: TGTGCCAGTCGGCGGCCGGGATCACATGAGCAGTTCTTC. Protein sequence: CASRRPGSHEQFF. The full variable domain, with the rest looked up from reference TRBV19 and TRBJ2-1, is DGGITQSPKYLFRKEGQNVTLSCEQNLNHDAMYWYRQDPGQGLRLIYYSQIVNDFQKGDIAEGYSVSREKKESFPLTVTSAQKNPTAFYLCASRRPGSHEQFFGPGTRLTVL.